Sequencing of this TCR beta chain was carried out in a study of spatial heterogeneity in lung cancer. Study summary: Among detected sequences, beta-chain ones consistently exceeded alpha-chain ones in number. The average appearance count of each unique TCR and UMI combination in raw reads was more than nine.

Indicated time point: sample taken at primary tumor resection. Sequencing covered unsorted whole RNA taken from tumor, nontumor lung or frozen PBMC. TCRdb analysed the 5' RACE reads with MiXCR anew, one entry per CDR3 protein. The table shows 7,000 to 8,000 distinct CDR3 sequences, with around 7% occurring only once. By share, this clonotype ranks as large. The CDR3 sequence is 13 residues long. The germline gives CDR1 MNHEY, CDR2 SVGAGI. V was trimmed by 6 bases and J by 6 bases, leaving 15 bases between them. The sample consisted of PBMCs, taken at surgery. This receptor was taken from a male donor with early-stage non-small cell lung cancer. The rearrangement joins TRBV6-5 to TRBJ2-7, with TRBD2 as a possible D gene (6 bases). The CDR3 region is CASSPGLLGEQYF. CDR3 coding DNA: TGTGCCAGCAGCCCTGGACTACTGGGCGAGCAGTACTTC.